This T cell receptor beta chain stems from a study of cytomegalovirus exposure and HLA in healthy donors. The wider study: Roughly 89 million unique TCR sequences came from HLA-typed donors in an early release. Most donors, roughly 82% of over 300 genotyped, fell in the Caucasian-associated ancestry cluster. Study-level findings and limits: The classifier was said to identify cytomegalovirus status with high specificity and sensitivity. Later, an analysis found that common viral pathogens appeared to be linked with several of the most significant clusters.

A word on this clone: Its antigen remains unidentified.

It was with 60 Vbeta and 13 Jbeta primers that the PCR ran. Profiled with immunoSEQ multiplex PCR; TCRdb holds only in-frame clones, not every one. Among 200,000 or so clones, just over 75% were seen once, and the ten largest hold approximately 0.63%. The CDR3 spans 13 residues. In germline, CDR1 is MNHNS, CDR2 SASEGT. Between the trimmed V and J ends, which lost 6 bases and 4 bases, there was a span of 10 bases. The rearrangement uses TRBV6-1 and TRBJ2-1; the D is unclear. The sample was PBMCs. The sequence derives from a man in his late teens or twenties in good health and CMV-seronegative. The CDR3 spells CASRFTSYNEQFF. In nucleotides, the CDR3 is TGTGCCAGCAGGTTCACATCTTACAATGAGCAGTTCTTC.